The 10 T cell receptor beta chains in this list originate from one sample, sequenced in a study of regulatory T cells in long-lasting Graves disease. Specified time point: persistent/refractory GD, antithyroid drugs over 5 years with positive TRAb. Following extraction of RNA from PBMCs, that RNA was used to make the TCR library. Researchers made TCR beta libraries by using iRepertoire HTBI primers and running Arm-PCR on CDR3 regions. TCRdb passed the multiplex PCR reads through MiXCR, listing each CDR3 protein once. The table lists a few hundred thousand distinct CDR3 sequences, roughly a fifth of them singletons. The sample here was peripheral blood mononuclear cells (PBMCs), taken when the disease was refractory, from a patient treated with antithyroid drugs. Every receptor here comes from a female donor with Graves disease.

For this clonotype: A much bigger clone sits one base away, suggesting this may be a read error. The gene calls are TRBV28 and TRBJ1-4; no reliable D call. There are 14 residues in the CDR3. Germline V CDR1 and CDR2: MDHEN, SYDVKM. Trimming shortened V by 7 bases and J by 10 bases, and 19 bases separated the two germline ends. This CDR3 reads CASTHSGGDGKLFF. CDR3 coding DNA: TGTGCCAGCACCCATTCGGGTGGGGATGGAAAACTGTTTTTT.

The chain links TRBV20-1 to TRBJ2-3; TRBD2 agrees at 8 bases. V was clipped by 2 bases and J by 4 bases; unmatched bases: 11. In germline, CDR1 is DFQATT, CDR2 SNEGSKA (reference sequence). The CDR3 is made up of 16 amino acids. CDR3 loop: CSARLRAGEGSDTQYF. The CDR3 bases are TGCAGTGCTAGACTCCGAGCGGGAGAGGGGTCAGATACGCAGTATTTT.

This clonotype showed up just a few times. The CDR3 spells CSAPSERARETQYF. CDR3 DNA: TGCAGTGCTCCATCGGAAAGGGCCCGGGAGACCCAGTACTTC. This chain joins TRBV20-1 and TRBJ2-5, with D uncertain. The CDR3 is 14 residues long. Trimming took 5 bases from V and 5 from J, leaving 18 bases between them. The germline gives CDR1 DFQATT, CDR2 SNEGSKA (reference sequence).

Concerning this clonotype: This may be a read error, as it is one base from a much larger clone. This sequence joins TRBV2 and TRBJ2-7; D possibly corresponds to TRBD1 (5 bases). The CDR3 is made up of 13 amino acids. Germline CDR1 and CDR2: SNHLY and FYNNEI. DNA of the CDR3: TGTGTCAGCAGACCAGACAGCCCCTACGAGCAGTACTTC. Amino acid sequence: CVSRPDSPYEQYF. Full variable domain (missing parts from reference TRBV2 and TRBJ2-7): EPEVTQTPSHQVTQMGQEVILRCVPISNHLYFYWYRQILGQKVEFLVSFYNNEISEKSEIFDDQFSVERPDGSNFTLKIRSTKLEDSAMYFCVSRPDSPYEQYFGPGTRLTVT.

This clonotype appeared many times. The chain recombines TRBV25-1 with TRBJ1-2; TRBD1 matches 11 bases. CDR3 length equals 14 residues. J gave up 5 bases and V 4 bases, and 3 bases lay outside the gene matches. The germline V gene encodes CDR1 MGHDK and CDR2 SYGVNS. CDR3 sequence (DNA): TGTGCCAGCAGTGCCGGGACAGGGGGGTATGGCTACACCTTC. Amino acid sequence: CASSAGTGGYGYTF.

This clonotype is a singleton in its sample. The V call is TRBV14, the J call TRBJ2-7, with a tentative D call TRBD2 (5 bases). Germline V CDR1 and CDR2: SGHDN, FVKESK. V was clipped by 1 base and J by 6 bases, with 13 bases between them. CDR3 size: 14 residues. CDR3 in amino acids: CASSQGSLVREQYF. CDR3 nucleotide sequence: TGTGCCAGCAGCCAAGGGTCACTAGTTCGCGAGCAGTACTTC.

This clonotype was picked up a small number of times. DNA of the CDR3: TGTGCCAGCAGCCCTGAGTTAGCGGGGACTACGGGGCAGTACTTC. This translates into CASSPELAGTTGQYF. The J gene is TRBJ2-7, the V gene TRBV6-1, with TRBD2 matching over 8 bases. Germline CDR1 MNHNS, CDR2 SASEGT. This CDR3 region has 15 residues. Losses at the gene ends were 6 bases for V and 9 bases for J; bases not matched to a gene: 16.

This clonotype was recorded at least ten times. The gene calls are TRBV28 and TRBJ2-5; a weak D match, TRBD2 (6 bases). Germline lookup yields CDR1 MDHEN and CDR2 SYDVKM. The CDR3 sequence is 12 residues long. Between the trimmed V and J ends, which lost 8 bases and 0 bases, there was a span of 7 bases. CDR3 DNA sequence: TGTGCCAGCGGGGGGTACCAAGAGACCCAGTACTTC. Its translation is CASGGYQETQYF.

This clonotype was seen ten or more times. The rearrangement links TRBV14 to TRBJ1-1, with D unclear. This CDR3 contains 13 residues. Trimming took off 1 base at V and 4 bases at J, with 7 bases between the two ends. Germline loops: CDR1 SGHDN, CDR2 FVKESK. DNA for the CDR3: TGTGCCAGCAGCCAAGGCCTTTTCACTGAAGCTTTCTTT. This translates into CASSQGLFTEAFF.

This clonotype has more than one count but fewer than ten. The chain combines TRBV19 with TRBJ2-5; 9 positions agree with TRBD1. V shed 5 bases and J 5 bases; nucleotides not matched to a gene: 9. The CDR3 contains 15 residues. CDR1 is LNHDA and CDR2 is SQIVND in the germline V gene (reference sequence). This CDR3 is CASSPHRGLLETQYF. In DNA form, the CDR3 reads TGTGCCAGTAGTCCGCACAGGGGGCTCTTGGAGACCCAGTACTTC.